This T cell receptor (beta chain) was identified in a study of cytomegalovirus exposure and HLA in healthy donors. The CDR3 sequence is 13 residues long. Germline V CDR1 and CDR2: SEHNR, FQNEAQ (reference sequence). Trimming took 3 bases from V and 4 from J, leaving 6 bases between them. The PCR ran on 60 Vbeta and 13 Jbeta primers. This table comes from immunoSEQ multiplex PCR, and its TCRdb copy is limited to in-frame clones, with some not included. This sample yields 150,000 to 200,000 clones, of which approximately 86% are seen a single time; 1.5% to 2% belongs to the top ten. Sequenced sample: PBMCs. This clonotype was sampled from a woman between 18 and 29 years old in good health and CMV-seronegative. This chain links TRBV7-9 with TRBJ2-2; D not resolved. CDR3 coding DNA: TGTGCCAGCAGCTTTAGAAGCACCGGGGAGCTGTTTTTT. This codes for CASSFRSTGELFF.